Listed here are 17 T cell receptor beta chains from one sample, sequenced in a study of CXCR3-negative and CXCR3-positive naive CD8 T cells. The libraries of TRB cDNA were prepared using 5' RACE with UMI labels. Following a re-call of the 5' RACE reads, TCRdb has one entry per CDR3 protein and lacks DNA. The table for this sample gives about 23,000 distinct CDR3 sequences. Input material: memory CD8+ T cells from blood. These receptor sequences come from a human donor in good health. Some clones in this sample may be carry-over from other donors' samples.

The chain couples TRBV28 to TRBJ2-7; TCRdb selects TRBD1, and the lack of DNA leaves this call unchecked. Per the germline V gene, CDR1 is MDHEN and CDR2 is SYDVKM. CDR3 size: 14 residues. CDR3 sequence: CASSSSTGAYEQYF.

This chain connects TRBV7-9 to TRBJ1-1. The CDR3 contains 13 residues. The germline V gene has CDR1 SEHNR and CDR2 FQNEAQ (reference sequence). CDR3 amino acids: CASSLAGATEAFF.

V is TRBV11-2 and J is TRBJ2-1; TCRdb's D call, TRBD1, is unchecked because there is no DNA. Germline assignment: CDR1 SGHAT and CDR2 FQNNGV. The CDR3 sequence is 14 residues long. This CDR3 reads CASSLTQGYNEQFF.

V is TRBV12-3 or TRBV12-4 and J is TRBJ2-1; TCRdb names TRBD2, which stays unverified in the absence of DNA. CDR3 size: 17 residues. CDR3 protein: CASSFGKTSGGPGEQFF.

The chain combines TRBV12-3 or TRBV12-4 with TRBJ2-1; the TCRdb D gene call, TRBD1, has no DNA to confirm it. The CDR3 totals 17 residues. This CDR3 reads CASSFGTTGLESDEQFF.

This chain uses TRBV20-1 with TRBJ2-6; TCRdb indicates TRBD1, and absent DNA this call remains unverified. There are 16 residues in the CDR3. Germline V lookup: CDR1 DFQATT, CDR2 SNEGSKA (reference sequence). CDR3 in amino acids: CSALEGGVSGANVLTF.

V gene TRBV7-8 combines with J gene TRBJ2-3. Germline V gives CDR1 SGHVS, CDR2 FQNEAQ. CDR3 length equals 15 residues. Here the CDR3 reads CASIKTATATDTQYF.

The chain is built from TRBV7-3 and TRBJ2-7; with no DNA, the TCRdb D assignment of TRBD2 cannot be verified. The germline CDR1 and CDR2 sequences are SGHTA and FQGTGA. The CDR3 is made up of 14 amino acids. CDR3 region: CASSSGDPPYEQYF. Based on the CDR3 plus reference TRBV7-3 and TRBJ2-7, the full variable domain is GAGVSQTPSNKVTEKGKYVELRCDPISGHTALYWYRQSLGQGPEFLIYFQGTGAADDSGLPNDRFFAVRPEGSVSTLKIQRTERGDSAVYLCASSSGDPPYEQYFGPGTRLTVT.

The chain links TRBV30 to TRBJ2-1; lacking DNA, the TRBD1 call made by TCRdb goes unchecked. This CDR3 contains 15 residues. From germline, CDR1 is GTSNPN and CDR2 SVGIG (reference sequence). The CDR3 reads CAWSVLGRDANEQFF.

The chain couples TRBV6-5 to TRBJ2-7; TCRdb's D call, TRBD1, is unchecked because there is no DNA. CDR3 size: 15 residues. Germline CDR1 MNHEY, CDR2 SVGAGI. This CDR3 is CASSGTGVVSYEQYF.

This rearrangement joins TRBV20-1 to TRBJ2-2. Germline V gives CDR1 DFQATT, CDR2 SNEGSKA (reference sequence). This CDR3 contains 14 residues. The CDR3 loop reads CSAREDRDTGELFF.

This chain uses TRBV6-5 with TRBJ2-5; TCRdb's D call, TRBD1, is unchecked because there is no DNA. The CDR3 is 13 residues long. The germline V gene encodes CDR1 MNHEY and CDR2 SVGAGI. The CDR3 region is CASSYFEGETQYF.

V usage is TRBV6-1 and J usage is TRBJ2-5; TCRdb's assignment of TRBD1 cannot be checked, as there is no DNA. The CDR3 consists of 15 residues. CDR1 and CDR2 (germline): MNHNS, SASEGT. The CDR3 is CASSERQGVWETQYF.

This rearrangement joins TRBV7-2 to TRBJ2-5. The CDR3 length is 11 residues. Germline CDR1 and CDR2: SGHTA and FQGNSA. This CDR3 reads CASSEAETQYF.

This CDR3 reads CASSPWTSGVTDTQYF. The V gene is TRBV5-6, the J gene TRBJ2-3; TCRdb returns TRBD2, unconfirmable since there is no DNA. The CDR3 has 16 residues. Germline CDR1 reads SGHDT; CDR2 reads YYEEEE. Filled out from reference TRBV5-6 and TRBJ2-3, the complete variable domain reads DAGVTQSPTHLIKTRGQQVTLRCSPKSGHDTVSWYQQALGQGPQFIFQYYEEEERQRGNFPDRFSGHQFPNYSSELNVNALLLGDSALYLCASSPWTSGVTDTQYFGPGTRLTVL.

The chain combines TRBV29-1 with TRBJ2-7; TCRdb names TRBD1, which stays unverified in the absence of DNA. This CDR3 region has 13 residues. Looked up from germline, CDR1 is SQVTM and CDR2 is ANQGSEA. Here the CDR3 reads CSARGAGAYEQYF.

This chain connects TRBV7-2 to TRBJ2-5; there is no DNA to check the TCRdb D call of TRBD1. From germline, CDR1 is SGHTA and CDR2 FQGNSA. This CDR3 spans 14 amino acids. CDR3 residues: CASSLAGGIETQYF.